This is a list of T cell receptor beta chains from one sample in a study of T cell repertoires in cytomegalovirus infection. Using its own MiXCR run on the reads, TCRdb lists one record per CDR3 protein. This sample carries about 55,000 distinct CDR3 sequences, around 20% of them seen once, and the ten largest clones take about two thirds. The antigens of these receptors remain unknown. The source material was CD8+ T cells from cultured PBMCs, sampled from culture after CMV antigen stimulation. These receptors all come from a human donor in good health (CMV status not recorded). Some clones in this sample may be carry-over from other donors' samples. The CDR3 runs from the conserved cysteine through the conserved F or W. A D gene is named only where the DNA matches it firmly. Clone size is stated in some rows and not others, as once, few, many or a class when expanded.

clone_size j_call d_call v_call cdr3_aa cdr3_nt
- TRBJ2-3 - TRBV27 CASSLRASGTDTQYF TGTGCCAGCAGTTTACGGGCTTCAGGCACAGATACGCAGTATTTT
many TRBJ2-2 - TRBV6-2/TRBV6-3 CASSYPRELTGELFF TGTGCCAGCAGTTACCCCCGGGAACTCACCGGGGAGCTGTTTTTT
- TRBJ2-7 - TRBV7-8 CASSFPHVSSYEQYF TGTGCCAGCAGCTTTCCTCACGTCAGCTCCTACGAGCAGTACTTC
- TRBJ2-5 - TRBV11-2 CASRAVVQETQYF TGTGCCAGCAGGGCGGTTGTACAAGAGACCCAGTACTTC
many TRBJ2-3 TRBD2 TRBV3-1 CASSQRYGTSGPDTQYF TGTGCCAGCAGCCAAAGGTATGGAACTAGCGGGCCAGATACGCAGTATTTT
many TRBJ2-2 TRBD1 TRBV7-3 CASSEQGLRAGELFF TGTGCCAGCAGTGAACAGGGGTTAAGAGCCGGGGAGCTGTTTTTT
- TRBJ1-2 - TRBV12-3/TRBV12-4 CASSLSHTGNADGYTF TGTGCCAGCAGTTTATCCCATACAGGGAATGCGGACGGCTACACCTTC
once TRBJ2-1 - TRBV7-2 CASSFFPSTFNEQFF TGTGCCAGCAGCTTTTTCCCCTCGACCTTCAATGAGCAGTTCTTC
- TRBJ1-1 - TRBV10-2 CASSESGADTEAFF TGCGCCAGCAGTGAATCAGGGGCGGACACTGAAGCTTTCTTT
- TRBJ1-3 - TRBV6-1 CASRPRGFSGNTIYF TGTGCCAGCAGACCCAGGGGCTTCTCTGGAAACACCATATATTTT
many TRBJ2-1 TRBD2 TRBV27 CASSLGTSGSNEQFF TGTGCCAGCAGTTTGGGGACTAGCGGGAGCAATGAGCAGTTCTTC
many TRBJ2-7 TRBD2 TRBV7-2 CASSLHPLATYEQYF TGTGCCAGCAGCCTCCACCCACTAGCGACTTACGAGCAGTACTTC
few TRBJ2-7 - TRBV11-2 CASSLGPSGEQYF TGTGCCAGCAGCTTAGGGCCCTCAGGCGAGCAGTACTTC
- TRBJ2-2 - TRBV9 CASSVRTGELFF TGTGCCAGCAGCGTGAGAACCGGGGAGCTGTTTTTT
few TRBJ2-7 TRBD2 TRBV7-2 CASSSPRGREVYEQYF TGTGCCAGCAGCTCGCCACGGGGGCGGGAGGTTTACGAGCAGTACTTC
- TRBJ1-1 - TRBV10-3 CAIRHPTGVLNTEAFF TGTGCCATCAGGCATCCCACGGGGGTTTTGAACACTGAAGCTTTCTTT
- TRBJ2-7 - TRBV7-2 CASSPAAITYEQYF TGTGCCAGCAGTCCTGCCGCAATTACCTACGAGCAGTACTTC
- TRBJ1-1 - TRBV4-1 CASSQDRGEAFF TGCGCCAGCAGCCAAGATCGGGGAGAAGCTTTCTTT
few TRBJ2-7 TRBD1 TRBV7-9 CASSADRAPYEQYF TGTGCCAGCAGCGCCGACAGGGCTCCCTACGAGCAGTACTTC
few TRBJ1-6 - TRBV6-2/TRBV6-3 CAIQEDNSPLHF TGTGCCATCCAGGAGGATAATTCACCCCTCCACTTT
many TRBJ1-1 - TRBV7-9 CASSTLGGSREAFF TGTGCCAGCAGCACTCTCGGGGGGAGCCGTGAAGCTTTCTTT
few TRBJ2-3 - TRBV7-8 CASSLGRLSTDTQYF TGTGCCAGCAGCTTAGGACGGCTCAGCACAGATACGCAGTATTTT
- TRBJ2-6 - TRBV6-2/TRBV6-3 CASSYSTQGHSGANVLTF TGTGCCAGCAGTTACTCGACCCAGGGCCACTCTGGGGCCAACGTCCTGACTTTC
few TRBJ1-5 TRBD1 TRBV7-2 CASSPADRVDQPQHF TGTGCCAGCAGCCCCGCGGACAGGGTGGATCAGCCCCAGCATTTT
- TRBJ2-1 - TRBV2 CASSEIGEPQYNEQFF TGTGCCAGCAGTGAAATAGGGGAACCCCAATACAATGAGCAGTTCTTC
- TRBJ1-1 - TRBV27 CASSPRDGEHEAFF TGTGCCAGCAGTCCGCGGGATGGAGAGCATGAAGCTTTCTTT
many TRBJ1-1 - TRBV9 CASSVDMGEAFF TGTGCCAGCAGCGTAGATATGGGCGAAGCTTTCTTT
few TRBJ2-3 TRBD2 TRBV7-3 CASSSGGRVTDTQYF TGTGCCAGCAGCTCAGGCGGGAGGGTCACAGATACGCAGTATTTT
few TRBJ2-2 TRBD2 TRBV7-6 CASSPAPPLAGGLTGELFF TGTGCCAGCAGCCCCGCCCCCCCTCTAGCGGGAGGTTTGACCGGGGAGCTGTTTTTT
few TRBJ2-1 TRBD2 TRBV10-3 CAISAGGQYNEQFF TGTGCCATCAGTGCGGGAGGGCAATACAATGAGCAGTTCTTC
- TRBJ2-7 TRBD2 TRBV7-6 CASSPTGGREQYF TGTGCCAGCAGCCCCACGGGGGGGCGGGAGCAGTACTTC
few TRBJ2-7 - TRBV25-1 CASSENVKKQYF TGTGCCAGCAGTGAAAACGTCAAAAAGCAGTACTTC
few TRBJ2-1 TRBD1 TRBV7-9 CASSETGRPSYNEQFF TGTGCCAGCAGCGAGACAGGGCGCCCTTCCTACAATGAGCAGTTCTTC
few TRBJ2-7 - TRBV7-9 CAASLTVSGTSGYEQYF TGTGCCGCGAGTTTGACCGTTTCAGGTACCTCAGGCTACGAGCAGTACTTC
- TRBJ2-7 TRBD2 TRBV9 CASSVGTSGEQYF TGTGCCAGCAGCGTCGGGACTAGCGGGGAGCAGTACTTC
- TRBJ1-6 - TRBV6-5 CASMLRARDSPLHF TGTGCCAGCATGTTGAGGGCCAGGGATTCACCCCTCCACTTT
- TRBJ2-7 - TRBV28 CASSHRRVYEQYF TGTGCCAGCAGCCATCGGAGGGTCTACGAGCAGTACTTC
few TRBJ2-5 - TRBV7-9 CASSFRDRGGETQYF TGTGCCAGCAGCTTCCGGGACCGAGGGGGGGAGACCCAGTACTTC
once TRBJ2-1 - TRBV6-1 CASSEAGLAGSSYNEQFF TGTGCCAGCAGTGAAGCGGGGCTGGCGGGCAGCTCCTACAATGAGCAGTTCTTC
- TRBJ1-2 - TRBV7-2 CASSLGVGNGYTF TGTGCCAGCAGCTTAGGGGTAGGGAACGGCTACACCTTC
- TRBJ1-1 - TRBV6-5 CASDEGMNTEAFF TGTGCCAGCGATGAGGGTATGAACACTGAAGCTTTCTTT
few TRBJ2-2 - TRBV19 CASSMGQNTGELFF TGTGCCAGTAGTATGGGACAGAACACCGGGGAGCTGTTTTTT
- TRBJ2-5 TRBD1 TRBV7-2 CASSLTGGKTQYF TGTGCCAGCAGCCTGACAGGGGGAAAGACCCAGTACTTC
many TRBJ2-3 - TRBV6-6 CASSYADTQYF TGTGCCAGCAGTTACGCCGATACGCAGTATTTT
many TRBJ2-7 - TRBV12-3/TRBV12-4 CASSPWTSYEQYF TGTGCCAGCAGTCCTTGGACAAGTTACGAGCAGTACTTC
few TRBJ1-1 - TRBV11-1 CASSVVFGENTEAFF TGTGCCAGCAGCGTTGTTTTCGGGGAGAACACTGAAGCTTTCTTT
few TRBJ2-7 - TRBV20-1 CTDLRVLNEQYF TGCACTGACCTCCGGGTTCTGAACGAGCAGTACTTC
few TRBJ2-7 - TRBV14 CASSQARGQGRDYEQYF TGTGCCAGCAGCCAAGCAAGGGGTCAGGGGCGAGACTACGAGCAGTACTTC
- TRBJ1-2 TRBD1 TRBV5-4 CASSPDRIYGYTF TGTGCCAGCAGTCCGGACAGGATCTATGGCTACACCTTC